This TCR beta chain is drawn from a study of blood T cell repertoires in COVID-19. For the study at large: Whether acute or convalescent, the COVID-19 samples came from the United States, Italy and Spain. Nucleic acid was either cDNA or gDNA, and it came from T cells, B-cell-depleted T cells, or PBMCs.

The authors' processing: Estimation of nucleated cell counts was performed using reference gene primer amplification. Libraries were prepared by immunoSEQ multiplex PCR; TCRdb keeps only in-frame clonotypes and omits some of them. From that table come the V and J calls and clone size; the DNA was used to work out D and trimming. The table shows some 16,000 clones, with approximately 93% occurring only once. This CDR3 is built from 12 residues. V lost 2 bases and J 4 bases, leaving 5 bases between the germline ends. The germline gives CDR1 SGHRS, CDR2 YFSETQ. This sequence originates from a human donor in a cohort sampled during active COVID-19. The J gene is TRBJ2-3, the V gene TRBV5-1; D remains unclear. Sequencing used peripheral blood. CDR3 nucleotides: TGCGCCAGCAGCTTTAGTTCAGATACGCAGTATTTT. It yields the protein CASSFSSDTQYF.